This T cell receptor beta chain was found in a study of T-cell memory formation after mild COVID-19. Via MiXCR, TCRdb re-called the 5' RACE reads, giving one row per CDR3 protein. Among roughly 280,000 distinct CDR3 sequences listed, around 8% were seen once. Per germline, CDR1 KGHSH and CDR2 LQKENI. This CDR3 region has 12 residues. V lost 5 bases and J 5 bases, leaving 6 bases between the germline ends. V usage is TRBV18 and J usage is TRBJ1-4; no definite D call. The receptor was isolated from a man younger than 35 who had mild COVID-19 (a few samples of this study predate the infection). Cell type and time point are not known. The sequencing sample was made of PBMCs or a T cell subset sorted from them (not recorded which). CDR3 nucleotides: TGTGCCAGCTCAAAACCGAATGAAAAACTGTTTTTT. Translated: CASSKPNEKLFF.